These 8 T cell receptor beta chains share one sample of origin, sequenced in a study of blood T cell repertoires in COVID-19. Measured with immunoSEQ multiplex PCR; TCRdb has only the in-frame clones, and not every one. The data hold about 210,000 clones, with more than 80% observed a single time. The sample comprised PBMCs or T cells enriched from blood (not recorded which). The receptors here all came from a middle-aged man who had recovered from COVID-19.

As regards this clone: The same CDR3 is also encoded by other DNA sequences in this sample. The rearrangement joins TRBV5-1 to TRBJ1-2; D possibly corresponds to TRBD1 (6 bases). Germline assignment: CDR1 SGHRS and CDR2 YFSETQ. The germline V and J ends were trimmed by 0 bases and 8 bases, with 11 bases remaining between them. CDR3 length equals 13 residues. CDR3 region: CASSLAGVGGYTF. The DNA for the CDR3 is TGCGCCAGCAGCTTGGCAGGGGTGGGGGGCTACACCTTC. Variable domain in full (rest from reference TRBV5-1 and TRBJ1-2): KAGVTQTPRYLIKTRGQQVTLSCSPISGHRSVSWYQQTPGQGLQFLFEYFSETQRNKGNFPGRFSGRQFSNSRSEMNVSTLELGDSALYLCASSLAGVGGYTFGSGTRLTVV.

This clone appeared a few times. The chain recombines TRBV18 with TRBJ2-3; 7 nucleotides line up with TRBD2. From germline, CDR1 is KGHSH and CDR2 LQKENI. The CDR3 contains 17 residues. The V gene end was trimmed by 3 bases and the J gene end by 6 bases; junction bases not matched to a gene: 15. CDR3 protein: CASSPELRLAEGDTQYF. The CDR3 DNA reads TGTGCCAGCTCACCGGAACTGCGTCTAGCGGAGGGGGATACGCAGTATTTT.

The chain links TRBV7-6 to TRBJ2-7, with 7 positions matching TRBD1. CDR1 SGHVS and CDR2 FNYEAQ come from the germline V gene. The CDR3 totals 13 residues. Trimming removed 5 bases from V and 4 bases from J; junction bases left unmatched: 5. The CDR3 reads CASSPGTVYEQYF. As DNA, the CDR3 is TGTGCCAGCAGCCCCGGGACAGTTTACGAGCAGTACTTC.

The CDR3 DNA reads as TGTGCCAGTAGGCGGACAGGGGGCGCAGGTGGCTACACCTTC. Translation: CASRRTGGAGGYTF. The chain uses TRBV19 and TRBJ1-2; 11 bases are shared with TRBD1. Germline trimming cut 6 bases from V and 7 bases from J; bases unmatched to any gene: 7. The CDR3 sequence is 14 residues long. CDR1 LNHDA and CDR2 SQIVND come from the germline V gene (reference sequence).

V and J are TRBV6-1 and TRBJ2-5; TRBD2 might be the D (6 bases). The V end lost 3 bases, the J end lost 5 bases, and 16 bases lay between the germline ends. This CDR3 spans 15 amino acids. Germline lookup yields CDR1 MNHNS and CDR2 SASEGT. The CDR3 sequence: CASSDPGRKGETQYF. The CDR3 region has the DNA TGTGCCAGCAGTGATCCCGGGAGAAAGGGGGAGACCCAGTACTTC.

Only a few counts were recorded for this clone. The V call is TRBV18, the J call TRBJ2-1; 7 nucleotides align to TRBD1. The V gene's germline CDR1 is KGHSH and CDR2 LQKENI. Trimming at V came to 1 base and at J to 10 bases, leaving 10 bases not matched to a gene. The CDR3 totals 15 residues. Written as DNA, the CDR3 is TGTGCCAGCTCACCACGCTGGGGTGAAGGGGGCGAGCAGTTCTTC. Its protein is CASSPRWGEGGEQFF.

The chain uses TRBV29-1 and TRBJ1-1; 7 nucleotides align to TRBD1. The CDR3 loop spans 15 amino acids. From germline, CDR1 is SQVTM and CDR2 ANQGSEA. V shed 0 bases and J 7 bases; nucleotides not matched to a gene: 11. The CDR3 DNA sequence: TGCAGCGTTGAAGAGCCGACAGGGAAAATTCTTGAAGCTTTCTTT. Translated, it gives CSVEEPTGKILEAFF.

The genes are TRBV10-3 and TRBJ2-7; D is unresolved. V was cut by 3 bases and J by 4 bases, with 7 bases left in between. Germline values: CDR1 ENHRY, CDR2 SYGVKD. The CDR3 is 12 amino acids. The CDR3 sequence is CAISDAGYEQYF. In DNA form, the CDR3 reads TGTGCCATCAGTGACGCCGGGTACGAGCAGTACTTC.